Listed below are T cell receptor beta chains from one sample, sequenced in a study of blood T cell repertoires in COVID-19. Measured with immunoSEQ multiplex PCR; TCRdb has only the in-frame clones, and not every one. The data show tens of thousands of clones, roughly 86% seen once. Sequenced sample: peripheral blood. The receptors were gathered from a human donor in a cohort sampled during active COVID-19. Each CDR3 is given with its conserved first and last residue. The D gene is left open where the match is weak.

CDR3: CASSIGQGKGQPQHF; D: TRBD1; length: 15; V: TRBV19; J: TRBJ1-5
CDR3: CATAKGQGVQGGSPLHF; D: TRBD1; length: 17; V: TRBV19; J: TRBJ1-6
CDR3: CAIRQGSYNEQFF; D: TRBD1; length: 13; V: TRBV28; J: TRBJ2-1
CDR3: CASSQSRLAGDTDTQYF; D: TRBD2; length: 17; V: TRBV3-1/TRBV3-2; J: TRBJ2-3
CDR3: CASSLLPSVNGYTF; D: NA; length: 14; V: TRBV27; J: TRBJ1-2
CDR3: CASSRDTGAKNIQYF; D: NA; length: 15; V: TRBV5-1; J: TRBJ2-4
CDR3: CASSWDREETQYF; D: TRBD1; length: 13; V: TRBV27; J: TRBJ2-5
CDR3: CASRPGTGRYEQYF; D: TRBD1; length: 14; V: TRBV6-5; J: TRBJ2-7
CDR3: CASSRGQRREKLFF; D: TRBD1; length: 14; V: TRBV28; J: TRBJ1-4
CDR3: CASSRRQGRGWAQYF; D: NA; length: 15; V: TRBV19; J: TRBJ2-5
CDR3: CASSKQGGIAFF; D: TRBD1; length: 12; V: TRBV28; J: TRBJ1-1
CDR3: CASSLTGSYEKLFF; D: NA; length: 14; V: TRBV7-9; J: TRBJ1-4
CDR3: CASSQTGNQPQHF; D: TRBD1; length: 13; V: TRBV19; J: TRBJ1-5
CDR3: CASSRAMRASGSLRTGELFF; D: TRBD2; length: 20; V: TRBV4-1; J: TRBJ2-2
CDR3: CASSLYGTGRYNEQFF; D: TRBD1; length: 16; V: TRBV18; J: TRBJ2-1
CDR3: CASSRRTGGVLSSPLHF; D: TRBD1; length: 17; V: TRBV13; J: TRBJ1-6
CDR3: CASRLSGGGYTF; D: NA; length: 12; V: TRBV6-5; J: TRBJ1-2
CDR3: CASSLAAIVRREGYTF; D: NA; length: 16; V: TRBV28; J: TRBJ1-2
CDR3: CASSYPRQGPSNQPQHF; D: TRBD1; length: 17; V: TRBV6-2/TRBV6-3; J: TRBJ1-5
CDR3: CSAIDYGYTF; D: NA; length: 10; V: TRBV20-1; J: TRBJ1-2
CDR3: CASSYLPGGSRETQYF; D: TRBD2; length: 16; V: TRBV6-2/TRBV6-3; J: TRBJ2-5
CDR3: CASRKGQGGTEAFF; D: TRBD1; length: 14; V: TRBV5-1; J: TRBJ1-1
CDR3: CAISELPSDTSTEAFF; D: NA; length: 16; V: TRBV10-3; J: TRBJ1-1
CDR3: CASSQEQGWRGYTF; D: TRBD1; length: 14; V: TRBV4-3; J: TRBJ1-2
CDR3: CASSYRQGAPNEQYF; D: TRBD1; length: 15; V: TRBV5-1; J: TRBJ2-7
CDR3: CASSDQGGGPQHF; D: TRBD1; length: 13; V: TRBV2; J: TRBJ1-5
CDR3: CASSQVSGGPTEQFF; D: NA; length: 15; V: TRBV3-1/TRBV3-2; J: TRBJ2-1
CDR3: CASSTPGQGGNQPQHF; D: TRBD1; length: 16; V: TRBV19; J: TRBJ1-5
CDR3: CASSLEPGTEAFF; D: NA; length: 13; V: TRBV7-9; J: TRBJ1-1
CDR3: CASYKGAGDTQYF; D: TRBD1; length: 13; V: TRBV6-5; J: TRBJ2-3
CDR3: CASTLTRERGEQFF; D: NA; length: 14; V: TRBV11-2; J: TRBJ2-1
CDR3: CASSWQGRSWEQFF; D: NA; length: 14; V: TRBV7-8; J: TRBJ2-1
CDR3: CASSASGLVTPGELFF; D: TRBD2; length: 16; V: TRBV7-9; J: TRBJ2-2
CDR3: CASSQGWDSGGTDTQYF; D: TRBD2; length: 17; V: TRBV4-3; J: TRBJ2-3
CDR3: CASSKPGQGFYEQYF; D: TRBD1; length: 15; V: TRBV11-2; J: TRBJ2-7
CDR3: CASNVRSGGNTIYF; D: NA; length: 14; V: TRBV6-5; J: TRBJ1-3
CDR3: CASSPAWTANTGELFF; D: NA; length: 16; V: TRBV6-2/TRBV6-3; J: TRBJ2-2
CDR3: CASSSTGDRNTIYF; D: TRBD1; length: 14; V: TRBV6-6; J: TRBJ1-3
CDR3: CASSYPGGAFF; D: TRBD1; length: 11; V: TRBV6-2/TRBV6-3; J: TRBJ1-1
CDR3: CASSRGQTASGYTF; D: NA; length: 14; V: TRBV7-9; J: TRBJ1-2
CDR3: CASTVGAGGPQTQYF; D: TRBD2; length: 15; V: TRBV7-9; J: TRBJ2-3
CDR3: CASSYSPNSGNTIYF; D: NA; length: 15; V: TRBV6-5; J: TRBJ1-3